This TCR beta chain was profiled in a study of regulatory T cells in long-lasting Graves disease. According to the study, TCR beta libraries were built with iRepertoire HTBI primers and CDR3-region Arm-PCR. TCRdb redid the calling of the multiplex PCR reads with MiXCR, one entry per CDR3 protein. Here the sample spans approximately 470,000 distinct CDR3 sequences, 20% to 25% being singletons. This CDR3 contains 19 residues. The V and J ends lost 1 base and 2 bases, in that order; junction bases with no gene match: 9. The germline gives CDR1 MGHRA, CDR2 YSYEKL. As for time point: persistent/refractory GD, antithyroid drugs over 5 years with positive TRAb. PBMCs were the source of the RNA used for TCR sequencing.

The sequence was obtained from a female donor with Graves disease. Source: peripheral blood mononuclear cells (PBMCs), taken when the disease was refractory, from a patient treated with antithyroid drugs. This sequence joins TRBV4-1 and TRBJ2-6; 9 bases are shared with TRBD2. This CDR3 is CASSQVILAGRPGANVLTF. Written as DNA, the CDR3 is TGCGCCAGCAGCCAAGTCATTCTAGCGGGAAGGCCTGGGGCCAACGTCCTGACTTTC.